This TCR beta chain was recorded in a study of a mutant IDH1 vaccine in newly diagnosed glioma. The overall study: Eight vaccine doses were administered to patients at weeks 1, 3, 5, 7, 11, 15, 19 and 23. Treated patients had a mean age of 40.4 years and a roughly 60% male, around 38% female split. Study-wide results and caveats: Top peripheral T cell clonotype shifts appeared unrelated to pseudoprogression.

As for time point: week 5, during vaccination. The investigators gave 300 ug of mutant IDH1 20-mer peptide in each vaccine dose, together with topical imiquimod. The donor cohort comprised cases of new WHO grade 3 or 4 IDH1-mutant, ATRX-lost astrocytoma. TCRdb's copy holds only in-frame clones and misses some; the assay was immunoSEQ multiplex PCR. The sample holds roughly 54,000 clones; roughly four fifths are singletons and the top ten take more than 3%. The CDR3 contains 14 residues. Deletions cut 4 bases from V and 2 bases from J, with 12 bases between. Germline CDR1 SGDLS, CDR2 YYNGEE. About this clone itself: Its antigen is as yet unknown.

The chain recombines TRBV9 with TRBJ1-1; perhaps TRBD1 as D (5 bases). The TCR was taken from a man aged 25 to 40 with glioma. This specimen was PBMCs, taken from a glioma patient whose treatment included an IDH1 peptide vaccine. CDR3 nucleotide sequence: TGTGCCAGCAGCACTGAGGGGCTAAACACTGAAGCTTTCTTT. It yields the protein CASSTEGLNTEAFF.